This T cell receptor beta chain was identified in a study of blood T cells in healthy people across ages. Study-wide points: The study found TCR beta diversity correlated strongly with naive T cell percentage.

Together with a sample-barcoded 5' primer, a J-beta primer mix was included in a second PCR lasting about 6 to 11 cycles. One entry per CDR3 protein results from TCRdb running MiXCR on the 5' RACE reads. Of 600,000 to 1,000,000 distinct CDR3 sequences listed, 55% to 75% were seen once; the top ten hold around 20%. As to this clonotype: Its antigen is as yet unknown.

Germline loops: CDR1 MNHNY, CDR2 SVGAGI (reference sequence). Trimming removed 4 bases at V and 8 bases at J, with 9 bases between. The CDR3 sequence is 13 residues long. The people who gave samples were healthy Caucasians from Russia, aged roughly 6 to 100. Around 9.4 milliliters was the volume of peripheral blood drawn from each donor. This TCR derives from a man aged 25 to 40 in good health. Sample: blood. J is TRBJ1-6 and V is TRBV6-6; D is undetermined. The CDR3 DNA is TGTGCCAGCAGTTCACTACGCGATTCACCCCTCCACTTT. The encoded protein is CASSSLRDSPLHF.